This T cell receptor (beta chain) emerged from a study of blood T cell repertoires in COVID-19. Across the whole study: Donors in the United States, Italy and Spain gave samples during acute or convalescent COVID-19. In each case, the material was cDNA or gDNA derived from T cells, B-cell-depleted T cells, or PBMCs.

With V trimmed by 0 bases and J by 4 bases, 8 bases remained unmatched. CDR3 length: 17 amino acids. CDR1 is SGHRS, CDR2 YFSETQ, per germline. Per the original methods: Scientists estimated how many nucleated cells there were by amplifying reference gene primers. The assay was immunoSEQ multiplex PCR, and TCRdb's table has in-frame clones only and misses some. The V and J calls and the clone size are those of that table, but D and trimming were determined from the DNA. The sample holds 250,000 to 300,000 clones, nearly 90% seen once. The source of this sequence is a woman aged 25 to 39 with acute or convalescent COVID-19. The sample consisted of peripheral blood. This chain connects TRBV5-1 to TRBJ2-2; 8 bases are a match to TRBD2. In DNA, the CDR3 is TGCGCCAGCAGCTTGGAGGGCGGGAGCGGGAGCACCGGGGAGCTGTTTTTT. Its translation is CASSLEGGSGSTGELFF.